These T cell receptor beta chains were read from a single sample in a study of identifying expanded T cells in peripheral blood. Measured with immunoSEQ multiplex PCR; TCRdb has only the in-frame clones, and not every one. Among 130,000 or so clones listed, approximately 80% were seen once. The sequenced sample consisted of blood. The receptors come from a person aged 18 to 70 in good health. The CDR3 runs from the conserved cysteine through the conserved F or W. A D gene is named only where the DNA matches it firmly. Rows may omit the clone size; those that give it use once, few, many or a size class.

TRBJ1-3,-,TRBV7-2,-,TGTGCCAGCAGCCCCGTATACGGGGCTGGAAACACCATATATTTT,CASSPVYGAGNTIYF
TRBJ2-7,-,TRBV9,-,TGTGCCAGCAGCGCGGCAGGGAGTTCCTACGAGCAGTACTTC,CASSAAGSSYEQYF
TRBJ2-3,-,TRBV14,-,TGTGCCAGCAGCCAGGTTGTCGTGTGGTCGAGAACAGATACGCAGTATTTT,CASSQVVVWSRTDTQYF
TRBJ1-2,-,TRBV19,-,TGTGCCAGTAGTATAAGGCAGGACCCATATGGCTACACCTTC,CASSIRQDPYGYTF
TRBJ1-1,-,TRBV27,few,TGTGCCAGCATGGGCTCCTTTGAGGCTTTCTTT,CASMGSFEAFF
TRBJ1-1,-,TRBV7-9,-,TGTGCCAGCAGCCCATCCCTATGGCTTAGGGGTCGGAACACTGAAGCTTTCTTT,CASSPSLWLRGRNTEAFF
TRBJ1-2,TRBD1,TRBV7-9,many,TGTGCCAGCAGCCCCGGGACAGGGTTCTATGGCTACACCTTC,CASSPGTGFYGYTF
TRBJ1-1,-,TRBV2,-,TGTGCCAGCAGAATTAGGGCTCAACGGGACACTGAAGCTTTCTTT,CASRIRAQRDTEAFF
TRBJ2-5,-,TRBV11-1,-,TGTGCCAGCAGGACTAAGGGGTTCCAAGAGACCCAGTACTTC,CASRTKGFQETQYF
TRBJ2-7,-,TRBV7-8,-,TGTGCCAGCAGCTTACGGGTTTACGAGCAGTACTTC,CASSLRVYEQYF
TRBJ2-1,-,TRBV7-2,-,TGTGCCAGCAGCTCCCACAGGGTCCATGAGCAGTTCTTC,CASSSHRVHEQFF
TRBJ2-1,TRBD1,TRBV28,-,TGTGCCAGCAGTTCATCAACAGGGGGCGCCTACAATGAGCAGTTCTTC,CASSSSTGGAYNEQFF
TRBJ2-2,-,TRBV30,-,TGTGCCTGGAAGGTCGCCAGGGGTACATTCGGGGAGCTGTTTTTT,CAWKVARGTFGELFF
TRBJ1-5,-,TRBV4-3,-,TGCGCCAGCAGCCAAGATAAGGGGAGACATCAGCCCCAGCATTTT,CASSQDKGRHQPQHF
TRBJ2-1,TRBD2,TRBV7-9,-,TGTGCCAGCAGCAAACTAGCGGGGCACTACAATGAGCAGTTCTTC,CASSKLAGHYNEQFF
TRBJ1-2,-,TRBV5-6,-,TGTGCCAGCAGCCCTATTAATCGCTATGGCTACACCTTC,CASSPINRYGYTF
TRBJ2-5,TRBD2,TRBV9,-,TGTGCCAGCAGCGGAGGGGCCAGCGGGGGTTTCGGGGAGACCCAGTACTTC,CASSGGASGGFGETQYF
TRBJ1-2,-,TRBV5-1,-,TGCGCCAGCAGCTTGAGCGGCGGCTCGACCTATGGCTACACCTTC,CASSLSGGSTYGYTF
TRBJ1-3,-,TRBV7-9,-,TGTGCCAGCAGCCCAGAAGGACAGTTGAGCTCTGGAAACACCATATATTTT,CASSPEGQLSSGNTIYF
TRBJ1-4,-,TRBV5-1,-,TGCGCCAGCAGCTCACAGGCCGAAACTAATGAAAAACTGTTTTTT,CASSSQAETNEKLFF
TRBJ2-5,TRBD1,TRBV10-3,-,TGTGCCATCACCCCGGGACAGGGAGAGACCCAGTACTTC,CAITPGQGETQYF
TRBJ1-2,TRBD1,TRBV7-9,-,TGTGCCAGCAGCTTTTGGGACAGGGCCCTCAACGTCTATGGCTACACCTTC,CASSFWDRALNVYGYTF
TRBJ1-1,-,TRBV6-5,-,TGTGCCAGCAGGACACAAAAGAACACTGAAGCTTTCTTT,CASRTQKNTEAFF